Below are 31 T cell receptor beta chains sequenced from a single sample in a study of blood T cell repertoires in COVID-19. Profiled with immunoSEQ multiplex PCR; TCRdb holds only in-frame clones, not every one. Seen here are 150,000 to 200,000 clones, 75% to 85% observed once, and the top ten hold around 6.1%. The sequencing input was PBMCs or T cells enriched from blood (not recorded which). The receptors were gathered from a man aged 35-49 years who had recovered from COVID-19.

This clone has only a few counts. The chain joins TRBV27 to TRBJ2-1, with a possible D match to TRBD1 (5 bases). The CDR3 length is 19 residues. Per germline, CDR1 MNHEY and CDR2 SMNVEV (reference sequence). V was pared by 0 bases and J by 0 bases, with 18 bases between. CDR3 sequence (DNA): TGTGCCAGCAGTTTATCGGGCCCGTCAGGGCCCAGCTCCTACAATGAGCAGTTCTTC. It specifies CASSLSGPSGPSSYNEQFF.

The chain uses TRBV24-1 and TRBJ2-2, with 7 bases lining up with TRBD1. Germline-derived CDR1 and CDR2 are KGHDR and SFDVKD. This CDR3 is built from 16 residues. Trimming removed 5 bases from V and 5 bases from J; junction bases left unmatched: 10. The CDR3 region has the DNA TGTGCCACCAGTGGTCTCAAACAGGGGAATACCGGGGAGCTGTTTTTT. It translates to CATSGLKQGNTGELFF.

The genes are TRBV4-1 and TRBJ1-1; the D gene is possibly TRBD1 (6 bases). V lost 4 bases and J 5 bases, leaving 14 bases between the germline ends. CDR1 is MGHRA and CDR2 is YSYEKL in the germline V gene. CDR3 size: 14 residues. CDR3 DNA: TGCGCCAGCAGCCCCGGGGGGGCCTGGACTGAAGCTTTCTTT. Residues: CASSPGGAWTEAFF.

The rearrangement uses TRBV21-1 and TRBJ1-6; the table's TRBD1 call for D was not verified on the DNA. TRBV21-1 is listed as a pseudogene. The CDR3 length is 15 residues. The CDR3 DNA is TGTGCCAGCAGCCCACCGGACAGGGATAATTCACCCCTCCACTTT. Amino acids: CASSPPDRDNSPLHF.

CDR3 in DNA: TGTGCCAGCTCCCCTGGACAGGGCATTAATGAAGCTTTCTTT. As protein: CASSPGQGINEAFF. The chain employs TRBV18 and TRBJ1-1; 8 bases match TRBD1. This CDR3 has 14 amino acids. Germline CDR1 is KGHSH and CDR2 is LQKENI. Trimming took 6 bases from V and 7 from J; bases not matched to a gene: 10.

The chain joins TRBV15 to TRBJ2-5; 7 bases agree with TRBD2. V gave up 9 bases and J gave up 1 base; unmatched junction bases: 8. The CDR3 runs 14 residues. In germline, CDR1 is LNHNV, CDR2 YYDKDF (reference sequence). CDR3 in amino acids: CATRDYQIQETQYF. The DNA for the CDR3 is TGTGCCACTAGGGACTACCAAATCCAAGAGACCCAGTACTTC.

The chain recombines TRBV6-5 with TRBJ1-1; 8 bases fit TRBD1. The germline CDR1 and CDR2 sequences are MNHEY and SVGAGI. The CDR3 has 15 amino acids. V shed 2 bases and J 5 bases; nucleotides not matched to a gene: 7. For the CDR3, the DNA is TGTGCCAGCAGTTACCACAGGGGGTCTGGGACTGAAGCTTTCTTT. Translation gives CASSYHRGSGTEAFF.

The rearrangement joins TRBV5-1 to TRBJ1-1, with D perhaps TRBD1 (6 bases). Germline V lookup: CDR1 SGHRS, CDR2 YFSETQ. This CDR3 is built from 16 residues. V was pared by 0 bases and J by 1 base, with 13 bases between. The CDR3, as DNA: TGCGCCAGCAGCTTGGATTGGGGGGGGCCGAACACTGAAGCTTTCTTT. Translated, it gives CASSLDWGGPNTEAFF. The full variable domain, in which reference TRBV5-1 and TRBJ1-1 provide the parts outside the CDR3, is KAGVTQTPRYLIKTRGQQVTLSCSPISGHRSVSWYQQTPGQGLQFLFEYFSETQRNKGNFPGRFSGRQFSNSRSEMNVSTLELGDSALYLCASSLDWGGPNTEAFFGQGTRLTVV.

In this sample, this clone turned up a few times. The chain combines TRBV7-9 with TRBJ1-1; D is uncertain. CDR3 length: 15 amino acids. Germline values: CDR1 SEHNR, CDR2 FQNEAQ (reference sequence). Trimming removed 2 bases at V and 0 bases at J, with 10 bases between. The CDR3 DNA sequence: TGTGCCAGCAGCTTACAGTGGTCCCTGAACACTGAAGCTTTCTTT. Protein product: CASSLQWSLNTEAFF.

The V and J genes are TRBV6-6 and TRBJ1-5; a weak D match, TRBD1 (5 bases). CDR1 and CDR2 from the germline V gene are MNHNY and SVGAGI (reference sequence). The CDR3 loop spans 15 amino acids. V lost 2 bases and J lost 2, with 10 bases in between. CDR3 DNA sequence: TGTGCCAGCAGTTACCTCATAGGGGGCAATCAGCCCCAGCATTTT. This codes for CASSYLIGGNQPQHF.

The chain combines TRBV5-4 with TRBJ2-5, with 12 bases identical to TRBD2. V shed 1 base and J 5 bases; nucleotides not matched to a gene: 6. CDR1 is SGHNT, CDR2 YYREEE, per germline (reference sequence). This CDR3 has 16 residues. CDR3 DNA: TGTGCCAGCAGCTTGTCGAGAGGACTAGCGGGGGAGACCCAGTACTTC. As protein: CASSLSRGLAGETQYF. The whole variable domain, filled in from reference TRBV5-4 and TRBJ2-5, reads ETGVTQSPTHLIKTRGQQVTLRCSSQSGHNTVSWYQQALGQGPQFIFQYYREEENGRGNFPPRFSGLQFPNYSSELNVNALELDDSALYLCASSLSRGLAGETQYFGPGTRLLVL.

The chain couples TRBV2 to TRBJ2-7; D uncertain. CDR3 length equals 18 residues. Germline CDR1 SNHLY, CDR2 FYNNEI. The CDR3 DNA reads TGTGCCAGCAGGGAAGGACGGCGCTCTGGGTCACTAATCTACGAGCAGTACGTC. This sequence encodes CASREGRRSGSLIYEQYV.

The rearrangement uses TRBV30 and TRBJ1-5, with TRBD1 as a possible D gene (6 bases). In germline, CDR1 is GTSNPN, CDR2 SVGIG (reference sequence). V was cut by 1 base and J by 5 bases, with 9 bases left in between. There are 13 residues in the CDR3. The CDR3 DNA reads as TGTGCCTGGAGTGGGGGGCGCGATCAGCCCCAGCATTTT. Its translation: CAWSGGRDQPQHF. The variable domain in full, with the rest retrieved from reference TRBV30 and TRBJ1-5, is SQTIHQWPATLVQPVGSPLSLECTVEGTSNPNLYWYRQAAGRGLQLLFYSVGIGQISSEVPQNLSASRPQDRQFILSSKKLLLSDSGFYLCAWSGGRDQPQHFGDGTRLSIL.

This clone was detected only a few times. This chain uses TRBV2 with TRBJ1-6; no clear D. The ends were cut back, 7 bases at V and 14 bases at J, with 24 bases in the middle. The CDR3 extends over 15 amino acids. The germline V gene encodes CDR1 SNHLY and CDR2 FYNNEI. CDR3: CASTPTPGLGTSLHF. In nucleotides, the CDR3 is TGTGCCAGCACTCCGACCCCGGGATTGGGAACGTCCCTCCACTTT. Full variable domain (missing parts from reference TRBV2 and TRBJ1-6): EPEVTQTPSHQVTQMGQEVILRCVPISNHLYFYWYRQILGQKVEFLVSFYNNEISEKSEIFDDQFSVERPDGSNFTLKIRSTKLEDSAMYFCASTPTPGLGTSLHFGNGTRLTVT.

The chain uses TRBV2 and TRBJ2-3; the match to TRBD2 covers 8 bases. Trimming cost V 7 bases and J 3 bases; bases outside gene matches: 12. CDR3 length equals 16 residues. Germline CDR1 is SNHLY and CDR2 is FYNNEI. In DNA form, the CDR3 reads TGTGCCAGCACCTCCCCAAAGGCGGGGGGTACAGATACGCAGTATTTT. Encoded protein: CASTSPKAGGTDTQYF.

The rearrangement uses TRBV10-3 and TRBJ2-1; possible D gene TRBD1, 6 bases. Germline CDR1 reads ENHRY; CDR2 reads SYGVKD. The CDR3 covers 15 residues. The V gene lost 3 bases and the J gene lost 5 bases, with 14 bases spanning the gap. CDR3 region: CAISDQGRSDNEQFF. Here the CDR3 DNA reads TGTGCCATCAGTGACCAGGGGCGGTCCGACAATGAGCAGTTCTTC.

The rearrangement links TRBV3-1 (or the pseudogene TRBV3-2) to TRBJ1-2; TRBD1 aligns across 7 bases. The germline CDR1 and CDR2 sequences are LGHDT and YNNKEL (reference sequence). J gave up 4 bases and V 5 bases, and 7 bases lay outside the gene matches. This CDR3 spans 14 amino acids. The CDR3 protein is CASSWDSSVYGYTF. CDR3 sequence (DNA): TGTGCCAGCAGCTGGGACAGCTCGGTCTATGGCTACACCTTC.

V and J are TRBV7-6 and TRBJ2-7; D not resolved. The length of the CDR3 is 12 residues. Germline V gives CDR1 SGHVS, CDR2 FNYEAQ. The V and J ends lost 5 bases and 7 bases respectively, with 12 bases between them. CDR3 sequence (DNA): TGTGCCAGCAGCCTCCGGAGAGCGGAGCAGTACTTC. Its translation is CASSLRRAEQYF. The full variable domain, with the rest looked up from reference TRBV7-6 and TRBJ2-7, is GAGVSQSPRYKVTKRGQDVALRCDPISGHVSLYWYRQALGQGPEFLTYFNYEAQQDKSGLPNDRFSAERPEGSISTLTIQRTEQRDSAMYRCASSLRRAEQYFGPGTRLTVT.

The V gene is TRBV30, the J gene TRBJ1-2; D is perhaps TRBD1 (5 bases). Per the germline V gene, CDR1 is GTSNPN and CDR2 is SVGIG (reference sequence). The CDR3 is 13 amino acids. Trimming removed 6 bases at V and 7 bases at J, with 18 bases between. The CDR3, as DNA: TGTGCCTGTCCAAAAGACAGTTTTGCTGGCTACACCTTC. Its protein product is CACPKDSFAGYTF.

DNA of the CDR3: TGTGCCAGCAGGGAGGAGAGGGGAGGCTACAATGAGCAGTTCTTC. Translated: CASREERGGYNEQFF. The chain recombines TRBV6-5 with TRBJ2-1, with a weak D call TRBD2 (6 bases). This CDR3 region has 15 residues. Trimming pared 6 bases from V and 3 bases from J, leaving 15 bases between. CDR1 MNHEY and CDR2 SVGAGI come from the germline V gene.

The chain links TRBV11-2 to TRBJ2-5; D is unclear. CDR1 and CDR2 (germline): SGHAT, FQNNGV. Between the trimmed V and J ends, which lost 2 bases and 5 bases, there was a span of 6 bases. The CDR3 spans 12 residues. This CDR3 reads CASSLRRETQYF. The CDR3, as DNA: TGTGCCAGCAGCTTAAGGCGGGAGACCCAGTACTTC.

The rearrangement uses TRBV2 and TRBJ1-5, with D perhaps matching TRBD1 (6 bases). Germline assignment: CDR1 SNHLY and CDR2 FYNNEI. CDR3 length equals 13 residues. V was trimmed by 6 bases and J by 9 bases, leaving 15 bases between them. CDR3 coding DNA: TGTGCCAGCAGGGGTGGGCCAGGGGCGCCCCAGCATTTT. As protein: CASRGGPGAPQHF.

The chain joins TRBV5-1 to TRBJ1-1; tentative D call: TRBD1 (5 bases). Trimming shortened V by 0 bases and J by 0 bases, and 9 bases separated the two germline ends. Germline V gives CDR1 SGHRS, CDR2 YFSETQ. The CDR3 has 15 residues. The CDR3 region has the DNA TGCGCCAGCAGCTTGGGCAGGGAAATGAACACTGAAGCTTTCTTT. Its protein is CASSLGREMNTEAFF.

The chain is built from TRBV4-1 and TRBJ1-3; 7 nucleotides line up with TRBD1. The germline V gene encodes CDR1 MGHRA and CDR2 YSYEKL. The CDR3 covers 15 residues. V was pared by 4 bases and J by 1 base, with 4 bases of the junction left unmatched. The CDR3 sequence is CASSLLTGSGNTIYF. The DNA for the CDR3 is TGCGCCAGCAGCCTATTGACAGGGTCTGGAAACACCATATATTTT.

This rearrangement joins TRBV5-1 to TRBJ1-2; 7 bases match TRBD1. The V and J ends lost 3 bases and 4 bases, in that order; junction bases with no gene match: 12. The CDR3 is made up of 16 amino acids. Per germline, CDR1 SGHRS and CDR2 YFSETQ. The CDR3 DNA is TGCGCCAGCAGCTCCGGACAGGCCTTTCAGTCCTATGGCTACACCTTC. This translates into CASSSGQAFQSYGYTF.

This chain uses TRBV6-6 with TRBJ1-1; 8 bases are shared with TRBD1. Trimming removed 6 bases from V and 1 base from J; junction bases left unmatched: 4. The germline CDR1 and CDR2 sequences are MNHNY and SVGAGI (reference sequence). The CDR3 consists of 14 residues. The DNA for the CDR3 is TGTGCCAGCAGCCGACAGGGGCCGAACACTGAAGCTTTCTTT. Translating gives CASSRQGPNTEAFF.

The chain employs TRBV7-9 and TRBJ1-2; 10 nucleotides align to TRBD1. Germline CDR1 SEHNR, CDR2 FQNEAQ (reference sequence). With V trimmed by 2 bases and J by 4 bases, 16 bases remained unmatched. This CDR3 is built from 19 residues. The CDR3 here is CASSLTLGQGVVDTYGYTF. DNA for the CDR3: TGTGCCAGCAGCTTAACCCTCGGACAGGGGGTGGTGGATACCTATGGCTACACCTTC.

The chain links TRBV6-4 to TRBJ1-4; TRBD1 matches 7 bases. CDR3 length equals 15 residues. V was clipped by 4 bases and J by 7 bases; unmatched bases: 9. Germline values: CDR1 MRHNA, CDR2 SNTAGT. The CDR3 nucleotides read TGTGCCAGCAGTGTCCGACAGGGAAACGGTGAAAAACTGTTTTTT. Translated, it gives CASSVRQGNGEKLFF.

This clone has a handful of counts. V is TRBV7-9 and J is TRBJ2-2; no reliable D call. Germline V lookup: CDR1 SEHNR, CDR2 FQNEAQ (reference sequence). There are 12 residues in the CDR3. V was cut by 6 bases and J by 7 bases, with 9 bases left in between. The CDR3 region has the DNA TGTGCCAGCAGTCGTACCTACGGGGAGCTGTTTTTT. Amino acid sequence: CASSRTYGELFF.

The chain recombines TRBV24-1 with TRBJ1-5; 8 bases align to TRBD1. Germline V lookup: CDR1 KGHDR, CDR2 SFDVKD. The CDR3 loop spans 15 amino acids. Losses at the gene ends were 3 bases for V and 8 bases for J; bases not matched to a gene: 8. CDR3 residues: CATSDPGQGEEPQHF. DNA of the CDR3: TGTGCCACCAGTGATCCCGGACAGGGCGAGGAGCCCCAGCATTTT.

This clone was detected a few times. The genes are TRBV11-2 and TRBJ1-2, with D possibly being TRBD1 (6 bases). V lost 5 bases, J lost 2 bases, and 9 bases lay in between. The CDR3 extends over 13 amino acids. Germline values: CDR1 SGHAT, CDR2 FQNNGV. The CDR3 loop reads CASSHGQNYGYTF. CDR3 DNA: TGTGCCAGCAGCCATGGACAGAACTATGGCTACACCTTC. Full variable domain (outside the CDR3, taken from reference TRBV11-2 and TRBJ1-2): EAGVAQSPRYKIIEKRQSVAFWCNPISGHATLYWYQQILGQGPKLLIQFQNNGVVDDSQLPKDRFSAERLKGVDSTLKIQPAKLEDSAVYLCASSHGQNYGYTFGSGTRLTVV.